A single sample gave rise to the 23 T cell receptor beta chains below, sequenced in a study of T cells in women clearing cervical HPV infection. TCRdb's table, derived via immunoSEQ multiplex PCR, lists solely in-frame clones and lacks some. Its listing shows about 19,000 clones. Sequencing used blood buffy coat. These TCRs come from a woman between 18 and 69 years old with a cervical HPV16 infection that either progressed to CIN3+ or cleared (not recorded which).

With regard to this clone: The CDR3 extends 3 residues past the end of the read, so its final part is completed from the germline J gene. The chain carries TRBV5-5 and TRBJ2-7, with a weak D call TRBD1 (6 bases). The length of the CDR3 is 15 residues. The germline V gene has CDR1 SGHKS and CDR2 YYEKEE (reference sequence). Between the trimmed V and J ends, which lost 1 base and 0 bases, there was a span of 11 bases. The CDR3 loop is CASSLFSRGSYEQYF. The covered CDR3 bases are TGTGCCAGCAGCTTGTTTAGCAGGGGCTCCTACGAG. Based on the CDR3 plus reference TRBV5-5 and TRBJ2-7, the full variable domain is DAGVTQSPTHLIKTRGQQVTLRCSPISGHKSVSWYQQVLGQGPQFIFQYYEKEERGRGNFPDRFSARQFPNYSSELNVNALLLGDSALYLCASSLFSRGSYEQYFGPGTRLTVT.

A remark on this clone: The observed sequence ends 3 residues before the CDR3 terminus, with the missing tail filled in from the germline J gene. The chain has TRBV2 and TRBJ2-7; TRBD2 matches 7 bases. Trimming at V came to 8 bases and at J to 2 bases, leaving 0 bases not matched to a gene. Germline CDR1 and CDR2: SNHLY and FYNNEI. The CDR3 extends over 11 amino acids. The sequenced part of the CDR3 DNA is TGTGCCAGCGGACTAGCCTACGAG. It is translated as CASGLAYE. The complete CDR3 sequence is CASGLAYEQYF.

This clone is identified as medium-sized from frequency. The read falls 3 residues short of the CDR3 end, and the missing part is taken from the germline J gene. J is TRBJ2-5 and V is TRBV18; no definite D call. The V end was cut by 3 bases, the J end by 4 bases, with 3 bases between. The CDR3 covers 11 residues. From germline, CDR1 is KGHSH and CDR2 LQKENI. CDR3 DNA, as far as it was read: TGTGCCAGCTCACCCCTAGAGACC. This sequence encodes CASSPLET. From start to end, the CDR3 is CASSPLETQYF.

As for this clone: The CDR3 goes on 3 residues after the read ends, and that part is filled in from the germline J gene. The rearrangement uses TRBV14 and TRBJ2-7; 8 bases map to TRBD2. The trim removed 4 bases at V and 3 bases at J, leaving 5 bases unmatched. This CDR3 contains 14 residues. Germline V gene lookup returns CDR1 SGHDN and CDR2 FVKESK. The CDR3: CASSRAGGRYEQYF. Incomplete CDR3 DNA: TGTGCCAGCAGCCGCGCGGGGGGCCGCTACGAG.

About this clone: The read comes to an end 3 residues before the CDR3 does, leaving the germline J gene to fill in the end. The gene calls are TRBV4-1 and TRBJ1-5; no clear D. CDR3 length equals 13 residues. Germline loops: CDR1 MGHRA, CDR2 YSYEKL. V dropped 7 bases and J dropped 6 bases, with 13 bases sitting between them. CDR3 residues: CASNVYFGQPQHF. The CDR3 bases that were read are TGCGCCAGCAACGTCTATTTCGGTCAGCCC.

Concerning this clone itself: The read finishes 3 residues shy of the CDR3 end, and the germline J gene is used to complete it. The genes are TRBV12-3 or TRBV12-4 and TRBJ2-7, with D uncertain. There are 15 residues in the CDR3. The ends were cut back, 5 bases at V and 2 bases at J, with 16 bases in the middle. CDR3 protein: CASSPRIAMPYEQYF. The part of the CDR3 DNA that was read is TGTGCCAGCAGTCCGAGAATAGCCATGCCCTACGAG.

Of note for this clone: The junction departs from germline at one end; a sequencing error may be responsible. The CDR3 bases that were read are TGTGCCAGAAGTACCACTTATTTGGGGCGCAATCAGCCC. This codes for CARSTTYLGRNQP. The entire CDR3 reads CARSTTYLGRNQPQHF. The J gene is TRBJ1-5, the V gene TRBV19; D might be TRBD1 (5 bases). The read ends 3 residues shy of where the CDR3 ends; the end is completed using the germline J gene. The germline V gene has CDR1 LNHDA and CDR2 SQIVND (reference sequence). The CDR3 loop spans 16 amino acids.

Regarding this clone: Coverage ceases 3 residues before the CDR3 finishes, and the germline J gene fills in the end. The same CDR3 arises from other DNA sequences in this sample as well. The chain is built from TRBV20-1 and TRBJ2-3; TRBD1 matches at 10 bases. Germline V CDR1 and CDR2: DFQATT, SNEGSKA (reference sequence). After removal of 3 bases from V and 3 bases from J, the junction contained 3 bases not matched to a gene. CDR3 length: 14 amino acids. The CDR3 spells CSARKGQGTDTQYF. The part of the CDR3 DNA that was read is TGCAGTGCTAGGAAGGGACAGGGGACAGATACG.

Details on this clone: The DNA ends 3 residues before the CDR3 does, and the rest of the CDR3 is filled in from the germline J gene. The chain combines TRBV15 with TRBJ2-7; tentatively, D is TRBD2 (6 bases). The CDR3 runs 16 residues. Germline V gene lookup returns CDR1 LNHNV and CDR2 YYDKDF (reference sequence). V was shortened by 0 bases and J by 3 bases, with 15 bases between the two germline ends. The sequenced part of the CDR3 DNA is TGTGCCACCAGCAGAGATTCGGGGTCCGGGGGCTACGAG. It encodes CATSRDSGSGGYE. The entire CDR3 reads CATSRDSGSGGYEQYF.

Note on this clone: The read falls 3 residues short of the CDR3 end, and the missing part is taken from the germline J gene. The chain uses TRBV18 and TRBJ1-6, with TRBD1 matching 8 bases. The V segment lost 3 bases and the J segment 7 bases; nucleotides outside the gene matches: 5. This CDR3 has 15 amino acids. Germline CDR1 KGHSH, CDR2 LQKENI. CDR3: CASSPAGGANSPLHF. The CDR3 DNA, read in part, is TGTGCCAGCTCACCGGCAGGGGGCGCAAATTCACCC.

Remarks on this clone: The read stops 3 residues short of the end of the CDR3; the missing end is completed from the germline J gene. The genes are TRBV3-1 (or the pseudogene TRBV3-2) and TRBJ2-3; the D gene is possibly TRBD1 (6 bases). From germline, CDR1 is LGHDT and CDR2 YNNKEL (reference sequence). The CDR3 consists of 13 residues. CDR3: CASSQDQGWTQYF. CDR3 DNA, as far as it was read: TGTGCCAGCAGCCAAGATCAGGGGTGGACG.

A remark on this clone: Read data end 3 residues before the CDR3 end; the end is taken from the germline J gene. The gene calls are TRBV7-3 and TRBJ2-2, with TRBD2 identical over 14 bases. The CDR3 consists of 18 residues. Germline CDR1 reads SGHTA; CDR2 reads FQGTGA. V lost 5 bases to trimming and J lost 2 bases; unmatched junction nucleotides: 7. CDR3 DNA, as far as it was read: TGTGCCAGCAGCCGCGGGACTAGCGGGGGCCCTAACACCGGGGAG. It specifies CASSRGTSGGPNTGE. The whole CDR3 reads CASSRGTSGGPNTGELFF.

Notes on this clone: Coverage ceases 3 residues before the CDR3 finishes, and the germline J gene fills in the end. The chain couples TRBV20-1 to TRBJ2-7; 8 nucleotides align to TRBD2. CDR3 size: 13 residues. Germline lookup yields CDR1 DFQATT and CDR2 SNEGSKA (reference sequence). The V segment lost 6 bases and the J segment 5 bases; nucleotides outside the gene matches: 9. The sequenced CDR3 bases are TGCAGTGCCACTCTAGCGGGTTCCAACGAG. It encodes CSATLAGSNE. Given in full, the CDR3 is CSATLAGSNEQYF.

Note on this clone: The read finishes 3 residues shy of the CDR3 end, and the germline J gene is used to complete it. The rearrangement links TRBV20-1 to TRBJ2-5, with a weak D call TRBD2 (6 bases). Trimming pared 5 bases from V and 4 bases from J, leaving 20 bases between. The germline CDR1 and CDR2 sequences are DFQATT and SNEGSKA (reference sequence). The CDR3 runs 15 residues. CDR3 region: CSASETGVGGETQYF. CDR3 DNA (partial): TGCAGTGCTTCCGAGACGGGGGTAGGTGGAGAGACC.

Details on this clone: The read stops 3 residues short of the end of the CDR3; the missing end is completed from the germline J gene. The chain employs TRBV5-1 and TRBJ2-5; 9 bases agree with TRBD1. Germline-derived CDR1 and CDR2 are SGHRS and YFSETQ. J gave up 5 bases and V 4 bases, and 6 bases lay outside the gene matches. The CDR3 runs 14 residues. The CDR3 sequence: CASSGTGRWETQYF. The covered CDR3 bases are TGCGCCAGCAGCGGGACAGGGAGGTGGGAGACC.

In regard to this clone: The CDR3 end falls 3 residues outside the read, so it is completed with the germline J gene. This chain links TRBV2 with TRBJ2-1; the match to TRBD2 covers 11 bases. After removal of 9 bases from V and 1 base from J, the junction contained 11 bases not matched to a gene. Per the germline V gene, CDR1 is SNHLY and CDR2 is FYNNEI. The CDR3 runs to 17 residues. CDR3 loop: CARTSGAQKSSYNEQFF. The CDR3 DNA, read in part, is TGTGCCAGGACTAGCGGGGCACAAAAGTCATCCTACAATGAG.

As for this clone: Read data end 3 residues before the CDR3 end; the end is taken from the germline J gene. The V gene is TRBV5-4, the J gene TRBJ2-7; tentatively, D is TRBD1 (6 bases). V lost 7 bases and J 3 bases, leaving 20 bases between the germline ends. The CDR3 is made up of 15 amino acids. The germline V gene encodes CDR1 SGHNT and CDR2 YYREEE (reference sequence). The sequenced CDR3 bases are TGTGCCAGCTCACAAAGGACAGACGCTGTCTACGAG. This encodes CASSQRTDAVYE. In full, the CDR3 reads CASSQRTDAVYEQYF.

For this clone: The CDR3 goes on 3 residues after the read ends, and that part is filled in from the germline J gene. The chain is built from TRBV19 and TRBJ2-4; 7 bases agree with TRBD1. The CDR3 loop spans 15 amino acids. Germline V gene data show CDR1 as LNHDA and CDR2 as SQIVND (reference sequence). Germline trimming cut 6 bases from V and 5 bases from J; bases unmatched to any gene: 10. This chain's CDR3 is CASRASGTVENIQYF. Partial CDR3 DNA: TGTGCCAGTAGGGCCTCGGGGACAGTGGAAAACATT.

For this clone: Read data end 3 residues before the CDR3 end; the end is taken from the germline J gene. The genes are TRBV19 and TRBJ1-1, with TRBD1 matching 7 bases. Germline V lookup: CDR1 LNHDA, CDR2 SQIVND (reference sequence). The CDR3 consists of 13 residues. V was clipped by 5 bases and J by 3 bases; unmatched bases: 3. The CDR3 reads CASSWGQYTEAFF. CDR3 bases read: TGTGCCAGTAGTTGGGGACAGTACACTGAA.

Regarding this clone: From the germline J gene comes the end of the CDR3, since the read stops 3 residues before it. The chain employs TRBV20-1 and TRBJ1-2, with no clear D. Germline-derived CDR1 and CDR2 are DFQATT and SNEGSKA (reference sequence). CDR3 size: 14 residues. V was pared by 6 bases and J by 4 bases, with 18 bases between. Partial CDR3 DNA: TGCAGTGCCCGTAAGCCCCTTATACTCTATGGC. It is translated as CSARKPLILYG. In full, the CDR3 reads CSARKPLILYGYTF.

As to this clone: The read terminates 3 residues ahead of where the CDR3 ends, so the germline J gene completes it. The chain carries TRBV25-1 and TRBJ1-6; the match to TRBD1 covers 8 bases. The CDR3 is 20 amino acids. V was pared by 3 bases and J by 7 bases, with 20 bases of the junction left unmatched. Germline V lookup: CDR1 MGHDK, CDR2 SYGVNS. The covered CDR3 bases are TGTGCCAGCAGTGATAAAAAGGGACCGGACAGGGAAGGACGGAATTCACCC. Translation: CASSDKKGPDREGRNSP. The entire CDR3 protein reads CASSDKKGPDREGRNSPLHF.

This clone is called medium-sized based on its frequency. The read comes to an end 3 residues before the CDR3 does, leaving the germline J gene to fill in the end. The genes are TRBV12-5 and TRBJ1-2; 8 bases match TRBD1. This CDR3 has 17 amino acids. CDR1 LGHNT and CDR2 FRNRAP come from the germline V gene. V was clipped by 7 bases and J by 5 bases; unmatched bases: 18. The CDR3: CASAPQGAPRIRYGYTF. Incomplete CDR3 DNA: TGTGCTAGTGCCCCTCAGGGGGCGCCACGAATTCGGTATGGC.

Details on this clone: The CDR3 end lies 3 residues beyond the end of the read and is filled in from the germline J gene. The rearrangement uses TRBV5-4 and TRBJ1-2; TRBD1 aligns across 7 bases. CDR1 SGHNT and CDR2 YYREEE come from the germline V gene (reference sequence). This CDR3 contains 15 residues. The V gene end was trimmed by 0 bases and the J gene end by 2 bases; junction bases not matched to a gene: 4. CDR3 DNA (partial): TGTGCCAGCAGCTTGGGATCAGGGGGGAACTATGGC. Translating gives CASSLGSGGNYG. The full CDR3 reads CASSLGSGGNYGYTF.